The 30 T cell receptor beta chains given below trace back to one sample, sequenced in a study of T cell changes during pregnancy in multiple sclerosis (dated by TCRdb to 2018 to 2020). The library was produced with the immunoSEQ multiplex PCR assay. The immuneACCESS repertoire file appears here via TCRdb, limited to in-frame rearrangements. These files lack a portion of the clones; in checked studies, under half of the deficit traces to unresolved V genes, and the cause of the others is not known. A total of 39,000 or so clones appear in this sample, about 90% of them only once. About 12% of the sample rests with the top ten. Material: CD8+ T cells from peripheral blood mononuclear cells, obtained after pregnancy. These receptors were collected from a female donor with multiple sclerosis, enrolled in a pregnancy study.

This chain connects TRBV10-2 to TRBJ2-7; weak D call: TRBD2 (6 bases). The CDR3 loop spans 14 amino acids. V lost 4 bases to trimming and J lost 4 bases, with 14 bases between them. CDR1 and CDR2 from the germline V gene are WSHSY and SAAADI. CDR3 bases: TGCGCCAGCAGTGTTGCTAGCGAGAGATACGAGCAGTACTTC. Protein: CASSVASERYEQYF.

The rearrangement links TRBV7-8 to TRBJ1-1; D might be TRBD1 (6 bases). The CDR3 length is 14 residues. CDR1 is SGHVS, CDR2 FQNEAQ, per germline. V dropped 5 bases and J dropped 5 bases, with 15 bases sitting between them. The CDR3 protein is CASSRHRDGTEAFF. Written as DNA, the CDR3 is TGTGCCAGCAGCAGACACAGGGACGGGACTGAAGCTTTCTTT.

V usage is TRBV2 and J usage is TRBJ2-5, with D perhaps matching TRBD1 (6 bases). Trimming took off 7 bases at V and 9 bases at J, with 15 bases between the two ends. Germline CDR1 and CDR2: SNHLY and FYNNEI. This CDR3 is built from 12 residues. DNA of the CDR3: TGTGCCAGCAAGGGGGACATTATGTCCCAGTACTTC. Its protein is CASKGDIMSQYF.

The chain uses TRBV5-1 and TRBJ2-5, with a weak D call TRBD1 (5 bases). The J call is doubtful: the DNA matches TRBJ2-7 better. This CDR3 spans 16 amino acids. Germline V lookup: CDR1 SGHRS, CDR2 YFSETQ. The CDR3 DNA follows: TGCGCCAGCAGCTTGGATAAGGGCAGGGCCTCCTACGAGCAGTACTTC. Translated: CASSLDKGRASYEQYF.

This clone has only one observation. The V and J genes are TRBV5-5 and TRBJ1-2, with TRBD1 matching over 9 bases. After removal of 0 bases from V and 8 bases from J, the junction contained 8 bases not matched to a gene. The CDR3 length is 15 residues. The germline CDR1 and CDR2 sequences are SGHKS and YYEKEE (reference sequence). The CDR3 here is CASSLGDRAGRGYTF. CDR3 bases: TGTGCCAGCAGCTTGGGGGACAGGGCGGGTCGAGGCTACACCTTC.

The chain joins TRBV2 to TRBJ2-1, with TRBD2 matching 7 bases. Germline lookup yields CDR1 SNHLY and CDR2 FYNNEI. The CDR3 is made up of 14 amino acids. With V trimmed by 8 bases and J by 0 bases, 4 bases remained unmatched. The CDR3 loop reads CASSGLPSYNEQFF. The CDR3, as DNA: TGTGCCAGCTCGGGACTACCCTCCTACAATGAGCAGTTCTTC. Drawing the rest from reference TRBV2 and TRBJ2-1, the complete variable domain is EPEVTQTPSHQVTQMGQEVILRCVPISNHLYFYWYRQILGQKVEFLVSFYNNEISEKSEIFDDQFSVERPDGSNFTLKIRSTKLEDSAMYFCASSGLPSYNEQFFGPGTRLTVL.

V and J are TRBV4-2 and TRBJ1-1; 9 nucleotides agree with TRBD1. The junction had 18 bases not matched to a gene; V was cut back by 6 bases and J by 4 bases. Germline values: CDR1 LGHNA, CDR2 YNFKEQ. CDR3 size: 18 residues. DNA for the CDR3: TGTGCCAGCAGGGCGTACGGAACAGGGGGCGGTGAATCCACTGAAGCTTTCTTT. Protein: CASRAYGTGGGESTEAFF.

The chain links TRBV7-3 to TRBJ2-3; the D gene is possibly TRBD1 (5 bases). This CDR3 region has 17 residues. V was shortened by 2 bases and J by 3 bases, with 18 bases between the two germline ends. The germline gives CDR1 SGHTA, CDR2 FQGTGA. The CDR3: CASSLFIRAAGTDTQYF. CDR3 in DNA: TGTGCCAGCAGCTTATTCATCCGGGCGGCAGGGACAGATACGCAGTATTTT.

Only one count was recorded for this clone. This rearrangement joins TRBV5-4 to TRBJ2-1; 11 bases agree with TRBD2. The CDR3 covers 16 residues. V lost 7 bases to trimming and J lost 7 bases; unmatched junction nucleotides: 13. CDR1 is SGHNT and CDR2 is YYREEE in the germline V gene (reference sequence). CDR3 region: CASWGIAGGPGNEQFF. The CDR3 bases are TGTGCCAGCTGGGGGATAGCGGGGGGGCCAGGGAATGAGCAGTTCTTC.

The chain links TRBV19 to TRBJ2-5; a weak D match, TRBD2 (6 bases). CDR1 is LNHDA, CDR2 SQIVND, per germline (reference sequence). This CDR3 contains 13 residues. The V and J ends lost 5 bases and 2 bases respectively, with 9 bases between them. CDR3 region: CASSRGTQETQYF. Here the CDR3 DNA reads TGTGCCAGTAGTCGGGGGACTCAAGAGACCCAGTACTTC.

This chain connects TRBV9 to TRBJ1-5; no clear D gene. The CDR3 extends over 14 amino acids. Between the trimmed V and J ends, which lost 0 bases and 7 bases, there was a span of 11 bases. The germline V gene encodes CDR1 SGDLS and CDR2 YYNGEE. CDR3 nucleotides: TGTGCCAGCAGCGTAGATGGCCAACGCCAGCCCCAGCATTTT. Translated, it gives CASSVDGQRQPQHF.

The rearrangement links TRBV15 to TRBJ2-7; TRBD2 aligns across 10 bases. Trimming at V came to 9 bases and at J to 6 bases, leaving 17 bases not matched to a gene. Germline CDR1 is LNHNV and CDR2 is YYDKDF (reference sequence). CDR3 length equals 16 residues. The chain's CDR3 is CATGAGRTGTSVEQYF. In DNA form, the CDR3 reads TGTGCCACAGGGGCGGGCCGAACCGGGACTAGCGTCGAGCAGTACTTC.

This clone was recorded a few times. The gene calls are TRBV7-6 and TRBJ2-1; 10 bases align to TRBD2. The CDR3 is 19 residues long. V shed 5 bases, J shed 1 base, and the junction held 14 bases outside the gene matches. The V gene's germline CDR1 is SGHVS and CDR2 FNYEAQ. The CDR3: CASSGERAGGHRSYNEQFF. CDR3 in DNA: TGTGCCAGCAGCGGAGAAAGAGCGGGGGGGCATCGATCCTACAATGAGCAGTTCTTC.

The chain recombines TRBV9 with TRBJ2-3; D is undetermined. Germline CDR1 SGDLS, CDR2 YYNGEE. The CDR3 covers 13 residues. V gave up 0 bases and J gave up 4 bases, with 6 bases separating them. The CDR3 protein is CASSVEIADTQYF. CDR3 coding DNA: TGTGCCAGCAGCGTAGAGATAGCAGATACGCAGTATTTT.

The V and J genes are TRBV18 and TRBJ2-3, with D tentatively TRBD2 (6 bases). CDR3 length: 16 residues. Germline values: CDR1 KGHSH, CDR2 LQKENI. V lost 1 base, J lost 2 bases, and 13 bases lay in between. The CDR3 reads CASSPQKRTNTDTQYF. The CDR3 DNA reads TGTGCCAGCTCACCACAGAAGCGGACTAACACAGATACGCAGTATTTT.

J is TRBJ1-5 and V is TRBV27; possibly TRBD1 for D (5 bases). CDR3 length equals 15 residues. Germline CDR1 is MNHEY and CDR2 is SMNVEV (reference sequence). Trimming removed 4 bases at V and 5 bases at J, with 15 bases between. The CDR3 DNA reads TGTGCCAGCAGTTCCATCAGGGAGGTGGATCAGCCCCAGCATTTT. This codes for CASSSIREVDQPQHF.

The CDR3 DNA is TGTGCCAGCAGCTCCTCAGGGGCCTCACCCCTCCACTTT. Its translation: CASSSSGASPLHF. The genes are TRBV14 and TRBJ1-6; possible D gene TRBD1, 6 bases. The germline CDR1 and CDR2 sequences are SGHDN and FVKESK. There are 13 residues in the CDR3. V shed 5 bases and J shed 10 bases, with 12 bases lying between them.

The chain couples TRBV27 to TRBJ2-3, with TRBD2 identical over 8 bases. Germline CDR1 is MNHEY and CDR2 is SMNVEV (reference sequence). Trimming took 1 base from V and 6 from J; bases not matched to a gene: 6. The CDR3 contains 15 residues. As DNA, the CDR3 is TGTGCCAGCAGTTTATGGGGACTAGTAAGGGATACGCAGTATTTT. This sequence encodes CASSLWGLVRDTQYF.

CDR3 coding DNA: TGTGCCAGCAGCCGATCCAACCGGGACAGGGGCTACGAGCAGTACTTC. It yields the protein CASSRSNRDRGYEQYF. J is TRBJ2-7 and V is TRBV7-9, with 10 bases matching TRBD1. V dropped 5 bases and J dropped 3; count of bases not matched to a gene: 10. Germline CDR1 and CDR2: SEHNR and FQNEAQ (reference sequence). This CDR3 has 16 residues.

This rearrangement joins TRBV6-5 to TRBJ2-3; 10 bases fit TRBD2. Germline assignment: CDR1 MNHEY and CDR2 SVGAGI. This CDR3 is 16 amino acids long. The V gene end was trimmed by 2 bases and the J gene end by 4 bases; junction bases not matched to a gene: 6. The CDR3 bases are TGTGCCAGCAGTTACACGCTAGCGGGAGCTGCAGATACGCAGTATTTT. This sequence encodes CASSYTLAGAADTQYF.

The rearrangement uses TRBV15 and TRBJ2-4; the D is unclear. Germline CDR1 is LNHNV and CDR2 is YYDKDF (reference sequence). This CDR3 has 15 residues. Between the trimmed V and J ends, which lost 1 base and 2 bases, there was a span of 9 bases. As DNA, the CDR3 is TGTGCCACCAGCAGAGGTGGCGGTACCAAAAACATTCAGTACTTC. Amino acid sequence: CATSRGGGTKNIQYF.

The CDR3 spells CASGAGAESAREQYF. CDR3 in DNA: TGTGCCAGCGGTGCGGGCGCGGAGTCGGCTCGCGAGCAGTACTTC. The rearrangement uses TRBV27 and TRBJ2-7; maybe TRBD2 (5 bases). This CDR3 comprises 15 residues. V lost 8 bases, J lost 6 bases, and 23 bases lay in between. CDR1 is MNHEY and CDR2 is SMNVEV in the germline V gene (reference sequence).

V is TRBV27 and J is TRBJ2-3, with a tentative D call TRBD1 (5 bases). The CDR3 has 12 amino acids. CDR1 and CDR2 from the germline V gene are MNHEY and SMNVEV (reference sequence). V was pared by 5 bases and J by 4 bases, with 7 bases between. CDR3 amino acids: CASSHRSDTQYF. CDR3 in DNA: TGTGCCAGCAGTCACAGGTCAGATACGCAGTATTTT.

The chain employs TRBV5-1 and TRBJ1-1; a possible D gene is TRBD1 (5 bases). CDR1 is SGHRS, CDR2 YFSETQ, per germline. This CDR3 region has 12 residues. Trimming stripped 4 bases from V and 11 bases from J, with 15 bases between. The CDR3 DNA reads TGCGCCAGCAGCCAGGGCAATGGACCTGCTTTCTTT. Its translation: CASSQGNGPAFF.

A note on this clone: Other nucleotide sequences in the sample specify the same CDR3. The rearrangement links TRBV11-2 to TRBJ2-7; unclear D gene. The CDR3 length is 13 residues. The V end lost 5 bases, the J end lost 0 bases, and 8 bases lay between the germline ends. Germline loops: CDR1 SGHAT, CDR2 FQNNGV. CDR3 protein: CASSPGSSYEQYF. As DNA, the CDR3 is TGTGCCAGCAGCCCAGGCAGCTCCTACGAGCAGTACTTC. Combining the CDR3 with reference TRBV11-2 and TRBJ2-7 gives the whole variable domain EAGVAQSPRYKIIEKRQSVAFWCNPISGHATLYWYQQILGQGPKLLIQFQNNGVVDDSQLPKDRFSAERLKGVDSTLKIQPAKLEDSAVYLCASSPGSSYEQYFGPGTRLTVT.

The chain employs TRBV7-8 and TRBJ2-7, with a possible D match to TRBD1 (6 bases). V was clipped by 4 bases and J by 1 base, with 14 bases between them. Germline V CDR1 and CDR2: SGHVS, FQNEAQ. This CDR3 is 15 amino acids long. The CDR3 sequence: CASSSGQQPSYEQYF. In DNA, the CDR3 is TGTGCCAGCAGCTCCGGACAGCAACCGTCCTACGAGCAGTACTTC.

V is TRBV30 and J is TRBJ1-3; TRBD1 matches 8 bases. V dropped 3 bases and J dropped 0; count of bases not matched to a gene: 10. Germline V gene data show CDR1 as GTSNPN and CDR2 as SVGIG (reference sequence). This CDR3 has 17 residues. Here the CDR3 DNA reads TGTGCCTGGAGGAACACAGGGGGGGTTTCCTCTGGAAACACCATATATTTT. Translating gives CAWRNTGGVSSGNTIYF.

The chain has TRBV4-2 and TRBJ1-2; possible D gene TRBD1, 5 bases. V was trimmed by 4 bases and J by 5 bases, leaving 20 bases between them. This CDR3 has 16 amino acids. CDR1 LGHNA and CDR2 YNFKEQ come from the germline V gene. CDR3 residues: CASSPPDAGGAYGYTF. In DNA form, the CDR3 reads TGTGCCAGCAGCCCACCGGATGCGGGGGGAGCTTATGGCTACACCTTC.

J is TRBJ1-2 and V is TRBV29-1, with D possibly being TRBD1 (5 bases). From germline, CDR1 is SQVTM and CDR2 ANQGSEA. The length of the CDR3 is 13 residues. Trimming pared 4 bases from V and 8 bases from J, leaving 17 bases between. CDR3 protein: CSVGRQGTEGYTF. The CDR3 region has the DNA TGCAGCGTTGGTCGTCAGGGAACCGAAGGCTACACCTTC.

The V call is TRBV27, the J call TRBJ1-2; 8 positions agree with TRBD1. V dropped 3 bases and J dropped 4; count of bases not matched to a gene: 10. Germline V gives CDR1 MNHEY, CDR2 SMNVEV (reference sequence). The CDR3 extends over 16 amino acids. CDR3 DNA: TGTGCCAGCAGTTTGGCAGGGGGCCTTCCTAGCTATGGCTACACCTTC. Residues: CASSLAGGLPSYGYTF.